Reported below is one T cell receptor (beta chain). Its target is not known. Sorting produced populations that all topped 95% purity. Trimming cost V 5 bases and J 7 bases; bases outside gene matches: 12. The CDR3 consists of 16 residues. The germline CDR1 and CDR2 sequences are MNHEY and SMNVEV (reference sequence). The entirety of the isolated RNA underwent reverse transcription, so expressed TCRB transcripts were sequenced. The average output of naive, central memory and regulatory T cell samples was roughly 3.6 million reads. Generated by immunoSEQ multiplex PCR, the TCRdb table keeps only in-frame clones and is missing some. There are 250,000 to 350,000 clones in the sample; 14% occur only once, and less than 0.02% lies in the top ten. This entry is derived from a study of beta chain features in type 1 diabetes. The study, taken as a whole, reports: More deletions and fewer insertions at VDJ junctions were found in patients with type 1 diabetes. Significant though moderate, a shortening of TCRB CDR3s appeared in all four CD4+ subsets of Type 1 diabetes patients.

This chain joins TRBV27 and TRBJ2-2; 8 nucleotides agree with TRBD1. This clonotype was sampled from a young man with type 1 diabetes. The specimen was naive CD4+ T cells from blood. For the CDR3, the DNA is TGTGCCAGCAGTCCCAGGACAGGGATGAGAATCGGGGAGCTGTTTTTT. Encoded protein: CASSPRTGMRIGELFF.